This T cell receptor beta chain stems from a study of cytomegalovirus exposure and HLA in healthy donors. Study overall: A data release that came early held roughly 80 million unique TCRs from HLA-typed donors.

Of note for this clone: Its antigen remains unidentified.

Each donor was healthy, and each was a bone marrow donor. General study results and limits: Among immune exposure information, only CMV serostatus was available.

Researchers ran the PCR with 60 Vbeta and 13 Jbeta primers. Sequencing used immunoSEQ multiplex PCR; TCRdb keeps in-frame clones, though not all of them. The sample includes 120,000 or so clones, over 65% of them seen just once. The receptor was derived from a woman between 45 and 65 years old in good health and CMV-seropositive. Sequencing was carried out using PBMCs.

CDR3 sequence (DNA): TGTGCCAGCAGCCTAGGACAGGGGAAATATCAGCCCCAGCATTTT. This translates into CASSLGQGKYQPQHF. The rearrangement uses TRBV6-5 and TRBJ1-5, with 9 bases aligning to TRBD1. Trimming at V came to 6 bases and at J to 5 bases, leaving 8 bases not matched to a gene. The CDR3 is made up of 15 amino acids. Germline CDR1 reads MNHEY; CDR2 reads SVGAGI.